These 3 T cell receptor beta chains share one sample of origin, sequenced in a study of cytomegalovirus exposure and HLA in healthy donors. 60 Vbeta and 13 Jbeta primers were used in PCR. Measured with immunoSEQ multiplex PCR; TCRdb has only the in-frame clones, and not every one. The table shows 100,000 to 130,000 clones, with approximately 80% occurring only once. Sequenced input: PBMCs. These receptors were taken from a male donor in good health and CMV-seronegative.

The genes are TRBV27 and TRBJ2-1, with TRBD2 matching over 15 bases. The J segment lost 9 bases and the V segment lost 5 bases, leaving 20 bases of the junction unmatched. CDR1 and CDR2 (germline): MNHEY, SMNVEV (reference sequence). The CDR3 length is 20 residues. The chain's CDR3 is CASSKNPQAGTSGRRGEQFF. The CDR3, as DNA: TGTGCCAGCAGTAAAAACCCCCAGGCCGGGACTAGCGGGAGGCGGGGTGAGCAGTTCTTC.

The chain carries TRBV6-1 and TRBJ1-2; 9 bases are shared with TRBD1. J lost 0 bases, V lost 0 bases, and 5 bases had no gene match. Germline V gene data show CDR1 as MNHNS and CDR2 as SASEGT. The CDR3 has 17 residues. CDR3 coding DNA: TGTGCCAGCAGTGAAGCGGGACAGGGTCGAGCTAACTATGGCTACACCTTC. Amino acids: CASSEAGQGRANYGYTF.

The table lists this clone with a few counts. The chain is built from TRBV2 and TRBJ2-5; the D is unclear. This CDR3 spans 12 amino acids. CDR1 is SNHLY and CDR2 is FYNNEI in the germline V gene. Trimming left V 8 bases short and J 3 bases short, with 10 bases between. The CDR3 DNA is TGTGCCAGCGGCAAGTCAAAAGAGACCCAGTACTTC. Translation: CASGKSKETQYF. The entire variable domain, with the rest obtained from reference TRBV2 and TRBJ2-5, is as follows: EPEVTQTPSHQVTQMGQEVILRCVPISNHLYFYWYRQILGQKVEFLVSFYNNEISEKSEIFDDQFSVERPDGSNFTLKIRSTKLEDSAMYFCASGKSKETQYFGPGTRLLVL.